This T cell receptor (beta chain) came from a study of identical twins. This CDR3 has 14 amino acids. The germline V gene encodes CDR1 SGHDT and CDR2 YYEEEE. Trimming removed 3 bases from V and 3 bases from J; junction bases left unmatched: 1. Addition of a universal primer site occurred through template switching, and cDNA carried unique molecular identifiers. In TCRdb, the 5' RACE reads were re-called with MiXCR into one record per CDR3 protein. The sample records approximately 350,000 distinct CDR3 sequences, roughly an eighth being singletons. This sample also belongs to another study, concerning yellow fever vaccine responses in identical twins.

The specimen sequenced was CD8+ T cells sorted from blood. This TCR was sampled from a young woman in good health. This rearrangement joins TRBV5-6 to TRBJ1-1, with 11 bases identical to TRBD1. The chain's CDR3 is CASSSDRGHTEAFF. The DNA of the CDR3 is TGTGCCAGCAGCTCGGACAGGGGGCACACTGAAGCTTTCTTT.